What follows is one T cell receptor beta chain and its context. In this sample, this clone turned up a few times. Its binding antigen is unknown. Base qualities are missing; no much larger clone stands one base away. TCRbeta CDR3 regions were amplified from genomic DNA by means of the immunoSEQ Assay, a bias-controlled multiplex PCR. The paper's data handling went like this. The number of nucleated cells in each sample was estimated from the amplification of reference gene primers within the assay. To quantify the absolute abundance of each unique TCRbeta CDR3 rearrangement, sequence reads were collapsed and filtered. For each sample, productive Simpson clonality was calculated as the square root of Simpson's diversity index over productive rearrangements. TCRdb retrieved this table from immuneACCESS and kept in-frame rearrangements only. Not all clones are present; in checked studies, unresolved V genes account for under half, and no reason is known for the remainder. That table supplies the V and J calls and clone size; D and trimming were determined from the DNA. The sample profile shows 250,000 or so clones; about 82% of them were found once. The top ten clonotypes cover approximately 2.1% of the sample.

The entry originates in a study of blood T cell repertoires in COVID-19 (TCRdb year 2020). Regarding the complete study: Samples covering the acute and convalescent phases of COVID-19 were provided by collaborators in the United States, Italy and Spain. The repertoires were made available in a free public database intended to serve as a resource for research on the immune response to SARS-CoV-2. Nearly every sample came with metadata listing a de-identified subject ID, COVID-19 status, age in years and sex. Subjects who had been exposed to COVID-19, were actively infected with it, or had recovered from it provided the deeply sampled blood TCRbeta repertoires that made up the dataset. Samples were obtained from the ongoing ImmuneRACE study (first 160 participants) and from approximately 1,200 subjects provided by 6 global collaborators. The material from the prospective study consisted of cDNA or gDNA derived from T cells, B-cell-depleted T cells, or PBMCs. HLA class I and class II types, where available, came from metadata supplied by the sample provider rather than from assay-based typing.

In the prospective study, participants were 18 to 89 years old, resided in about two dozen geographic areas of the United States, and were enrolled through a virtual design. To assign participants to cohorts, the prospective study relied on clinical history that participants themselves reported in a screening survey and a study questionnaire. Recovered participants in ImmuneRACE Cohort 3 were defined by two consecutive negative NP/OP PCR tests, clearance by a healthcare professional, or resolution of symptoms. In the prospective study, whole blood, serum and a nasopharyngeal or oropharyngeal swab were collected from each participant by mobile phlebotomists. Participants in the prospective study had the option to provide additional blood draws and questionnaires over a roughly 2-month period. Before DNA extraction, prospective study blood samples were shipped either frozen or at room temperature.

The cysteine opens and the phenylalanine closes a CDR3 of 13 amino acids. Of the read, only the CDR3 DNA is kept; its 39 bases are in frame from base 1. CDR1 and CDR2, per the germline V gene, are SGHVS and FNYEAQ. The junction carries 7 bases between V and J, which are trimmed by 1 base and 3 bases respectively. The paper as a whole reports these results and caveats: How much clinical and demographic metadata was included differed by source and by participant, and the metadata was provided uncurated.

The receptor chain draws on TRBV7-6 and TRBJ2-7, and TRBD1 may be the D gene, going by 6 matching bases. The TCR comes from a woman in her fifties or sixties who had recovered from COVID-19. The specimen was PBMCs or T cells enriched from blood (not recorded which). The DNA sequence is TGTGCCAGCAGCTTAGGACAGGACTACGAGCAGTACTTC. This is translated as CASSLGQDYEQYF.